This paragraph covers one T cell receptor (beta chain) sequence. Its antigen remains unidentified. No qualities accompany the bases; no much larger clone lies one base away. The time point label here, explained by the study, means: peripheral blood 12 weeks after first pembrolizumab dose. Mismatch repair deficiency in every enrolled patient was established by polymerase chain reaction or immunohistochemistry. A few patients who responded to pembrolizumab therapy underwent TCR sequencing. The phase II trial prospectively tested pembrolizumab PD-1 blockade in advanced mismatch repair-deficient cancers regardless of tissue of origin. Peripheral blood T cell samples were collected serially, before PD-1 blockade began and at several time points afterward. The timing of each blood sample was reported as weeks after the first dose of pembrolizumab. For CDR1 and CDR2, the germline V gene (reference sequence) lists LNHDA and SQIVND. V is pruned by 3 bases and J by 4 bases, leaving 5 bases of the junction without a gene match. Spanning cysteine to phenylalanine, the CDR3 consists of 15 amino acids. Left in the record is the CDR3 DNA by itself, 45 bases read in frame from the first base.

These data come from a study of PD-1 blockade in mismatch repair-deficient tumors (dated by TCRdb to 2016 to 2017). Regarding the research as a whole: Between September 2013 and September 2016, 80 to 90 consecutive patients with approximately 12 mismatch repair-deficient cancer types, all previously treated and progressing, were enrolled in the trial. Tumor-associated T cell clones were tracked in the peripheral blood of patients responding to PD-1 blockade by deep sequencing of TCR CDR3 regions. Points the paper makes about the study in general: After pembrolizumab, tumor-resident clones, which were often undetectable in blood before treatment, expanded rapidly and then contracted, generally ahead of radiologic responses.

The library came from the immunoSEQ multiplex PCR assay. TCRdb re-hosts the immuneACCESS table, in-frame sequences only. Its copies lack some clones; in the studies checked, an unresolved V gene accounts for under half of them, and the cause for the rest is not known. The sample has tens of thousands of clones on record, over 75% of them singletons. About 2.6% of the sample rests with the top ten. The sample was peripheral blood, taken 12 weeks after starting pembrolizumab. Rearrangement joined TRBV19 to TRBJ2-2, with 7 bases aligning to TRBD1. This sequence was found in an adult with mismatch repair-deficient cancer. For the CDR3, the sequence is CASSIQGVVTGELFF. In nucleotide form, the sequence is TGTGCCAGTAGTATTCAGGGGGTGGTCACCGGGGAGCTGTTTTTT.